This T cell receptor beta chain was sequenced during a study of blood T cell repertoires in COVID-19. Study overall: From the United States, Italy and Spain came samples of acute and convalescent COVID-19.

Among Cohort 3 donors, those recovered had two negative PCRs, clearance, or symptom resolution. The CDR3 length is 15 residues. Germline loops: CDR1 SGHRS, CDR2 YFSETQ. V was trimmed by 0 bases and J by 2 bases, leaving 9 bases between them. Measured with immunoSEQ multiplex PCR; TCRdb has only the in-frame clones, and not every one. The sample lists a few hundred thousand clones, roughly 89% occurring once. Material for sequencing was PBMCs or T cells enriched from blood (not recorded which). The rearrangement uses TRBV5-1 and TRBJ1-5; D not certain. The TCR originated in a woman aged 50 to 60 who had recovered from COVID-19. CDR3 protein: CASSLAGVGNQPQHF. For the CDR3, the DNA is TGCGCCAGCAGCTTGGCCGGGGTCGGCAATCAGCCCCAGCATTTT.